This entry lists 5 T cell receptor beta chains sequenced from one sample in a study of blood T cell repertoires in COVID-19. Sequenced by immunoSEQ multiplex PCR; TCRdb stores in-frame clones only, minus some. This sample carries 12,000 or so clones, around 82% of them seen once, and the ten largest clones take roughly a fifth. Material for sequencing was peripheral blood. These receptors were collected from a human donor in a cohort sampled during active COVID-19.

The gene calls are TRBV5-3 and TRBJ2-7; D perhaps matches TRBD2 (5 bases). TRBV5-3 is sorted into the ORF group, with uncertain function. This CDR3 comprises 14 residues. Trimming left V 2 bases short and J 3 bases short, with 12 bases between. The CDR3 sequence is CARSFGKEGYEQYF. In DNA form, the CDR3 reads TGTGCCAGAAGCTTTGGGAAAGAGGGCTACGAGCAGTACTTC.

The gene calls are TRBV18 and TRBJ2-2; D is ambiguous. Germline V gives CDR1 KGHSH, CDR2 LQKENI. The CDR3 extends over 14 amino acids. Trimming took 2 bases from V and 7 from J, leaving 11 bases between them. In nucleotides, the CDR3 is TGTGCCAGCTCACCATTCGTTCAGGACGGGGAGCTGTTTTTT. Residues: CASSPFVQDGELFF.

The chain uses TRBV30 and TRBJ2-7, with a tentative D call TRBD1 (6 bases). Germline V gives CDR1 GTSNPN, CDR2 SVGIG (reference sequence). Trimming took 8 bases from V and 3 from J, leaving 14 bases between them. This CDR3 spans 12 amino acids. The CDR3 loop reads CAGNRDIYEQYF. CDR3 nucleotides: TGTGCCGGAAATCGGGACATCTACGAGCAGTACTTC.

The chain couples TRBV5-5 to TRBJ1-2, with D maybe TRBD1 (5 bases). V lost 1 base to trimming and J lost 8 bases, with 18 bases between them. Germline V gives CDR1 SGHKS, CDR2 YYEKEE (reference sequence). The CDR3 has 15 residues. The CDR3 DNA is TGTGCCAGCAGCTTGACGTCGGACAATCGTCGGGGCTACACCTTC. Translation gives CASSLTSDNRRGYTF.

The chain employs TRBV21-1 and TRBJ1-2; whether TRBD1, the table's D call, matches the DNA was not checked. TRBV21-1 constitutes a pseudogene. This CDR3 contains 18 residues. The CDR3 loop reads CASSKDSDRAPSNYGYTF. The CDR3 bases are TGTGCCAGCAGCAAAGATTCGGACAGGGCCCCCTCTAACTATGGCTACACCTTC.